The rows below give T cell receptor beta chains drawn from one sample of a study of beta chain features in type 1 diabetes. Profiling relied on immunoSEQ multiplex PCR, and the TCRdb table lists in-frame clones only, not all of them. The sample yields approximately 100,000 clones, roughly 28% seen once. Specimen: central memory CD4+ T cells from blood. Every receptor here comes from a woman aged 18-29 years with type 1 diabetes. CDR3s include the opening cysteine and the closing phenylalanine or tryptophan. A D gene is named only where the DNA matches it firmly. Size values are once, few and many counts, or a class for expanded clones, and some rows have none.

V: TRBV2
D: TRBD1
size: few
J: TRBJ2-3
DNA: TGTGCCAGCAGTTTTGACAGGGAAGATACGCAGTATTTT
CDR3: CASSFDREDTQYF

V: TRBV7-9
D: NA
size: few
J: TRBJ1-1
DNA: TGCGCCAGCAGCCAAGAGGGCGACAACACTGAAGCTTTCTTT
CDR3: CASSQEGDNTEAFF

V: TRBV30
D: TRBD2
size: NA
J: TRBJ2-5
DNA: TGTGCCTGGAGTGAAAAGGGAGCGGGAGGGCCTGGGGAGACCCAGTACTTC
CDR3: CAWSEKGAGGPGETQYF

V: TRBV7-8
D: TRBD1
size: once
J: TRBJ2-5
DNA: TGTGCCAGCAGTCAGGGGGCCTGGGAGACCCAGTACTTC
CDR3: CASSQGAWETQYF

V: TRBV5-1
D: NA
size: NA
J: TRBJ1-1
DNA: TGCGCCAGCAGCTTGTCAGGGGCAAGAAACACTGAAGCTTTCTTT
CDR3: CASSLSGARNTEAFF

V: TRBV7-2
D: NA
size: few
J: TRBJ2-3
DNA: TGTGCCAGCAAAGTACAGGGCACAGATACGCAGTATTTT
CDR3: CASKVQGTDTQYF

V: TRBV7-9
D: TRBD2
size: NA
J: TRBJ2-1
DNA: TGTGCCAGCAGCTTAGATGCGGGAGTACACAATGAGCAGTTCTTC
CDR3: CASSLDAGVHNEQFF

V: TRBV4-3
D: TRBD2
size: NA
J: TRBJ2-5
DNA: TGCGCCAGCAGCCCTAGCGGAGAAGAGACCCAGTACTTC
CDR3: CASSPSGEETQYF

V: TRBV30
D: TRBD1
size: few
J: TRBJ1-1
DNA: TGTGCCCGAGGCGGGACAGGGGGACAGACTGAAGCTTTCTTT
CDR3: CARGGTGGQTEAFF

V: TRBV6-1
D: TRBD2
size: NA
J: TRBJ2-1
DNA: TGTGCCAGCAGTGAACGACTAGCGAAATCCTACAATGAGCAGTTCTTC
CDR3: CASSERLAKSYNEQFF

V: TRBV19
D: NA
size: few
J: TRBJ1-1
DNA: TGTGCCAGTAGCGCGTGGGCTACGCACACTGAAGCTTTCTTT
CDR3: CASSAWATHTEAFF

V: TRBV2
D: NA
size: few
J: TRBJ2-5
DNA: TGTGCCAGCAGTGACACAAGGGGCCAAGAGACCCAGTACTTC
CDR3: CASSDTRGQETQYF

V: TRBV5-1
D: NA
size: few
J: TRBJ2-1
DNA: TGCGCCACAAAAAACGGGACTGGAACCTACAATGAGCAGTTCTTC
CDR3: CATKNGTGTYNEQFF

V: TRBV7-3
D: TRBD1
size: few
J: TRBJ2-5
DNA: TGTGCCAGCAGCCCCACAGGGGTGGCGGTCCAAGAGACCCAGTACTTC
CDR3: CASSPTGVAVQETQYF

V: TRBV6-1
D: TRBD1
size: NA
J: TRBJ2-7
DNA: TGTGCCAGCAGTGAGACAGGGGAATACGAGCAGTACTTC
CDR3: CASSETGEYEQYF

V: TRBV7-2
D: TRBD2
size: NA
J: TRBJ2-1
DNA: TGTGCCAGCAGCCCGTCGGGACTACATGAGCAGTTCTTC
CDR3: CASSPSGLHEQFF

V: TRBV7-2
D: TRBD2
size: few
J: TRBJ2-5
DNA: TGTGCCAGCAGCACGCCTAGCGGGAGAGTCGGGGAGACCCAGTACTTC
CDR3: CASSTPSGRVGETQYF

V: TRBV7-6
D: TRBD2
size: NA
J: TRBJ2-3
DNA: TGTGCCAGCAGCTTAGCACTAGCGGCAGATACGCAGTATTTT
CDR3: CASSLALAADTQYF

V: TRBV6-6
D: NA
size: NA
J: TRBJ2-5
DNA: TGTGCCAGCAGACTCCAACAAGAGACCCAGTACTTC
CDR3: CASRLQQETQYF

V: TRBV7-2
D: TRBD2
size: few
J: TRBJ2-7
DNA: TGTGCCAGCAGCCTCCTTGGACTAGCGGGGACGGTGTCCTACGAGCAGTACTTC
CDR3: CASSLLGLAGTVSYEQYF

V: TRBV5-1
D: NA
size: few
J: TRBJ2-1
DNA: TGCGCCAGCAGCTTGGGACAGGTTGAAAATGAGCAGTTCTTC
CDR3: CASSLGQVENEQFF

V: TRBV6-6
D: TRBD1
size: NA
J: TRBJ2-7
DNA: TGTGCCAGCAGGTCCGGGACAGGGCGGTTCGTGGACGAGCAGTACTTC
CDR3: CASRSGTGRFVDEQYF

V: TRBV7-2
D: TRBD1
size: NA
J: TRBJ1-1
DNA: TGTGCCAGCAGCCGACAGGGAACGAACACTGAAGCTTTCTTT
CDR3: CASSRQGTNTEAFF

V: TRBV11-2
D: TRBD1
size: NA
J: TRBJ1-2
DNA: TGTGCCAGCAGCATCGGACAGGGATATGGCTACACCTTC
CDR3: CASSIGQGYGYTF